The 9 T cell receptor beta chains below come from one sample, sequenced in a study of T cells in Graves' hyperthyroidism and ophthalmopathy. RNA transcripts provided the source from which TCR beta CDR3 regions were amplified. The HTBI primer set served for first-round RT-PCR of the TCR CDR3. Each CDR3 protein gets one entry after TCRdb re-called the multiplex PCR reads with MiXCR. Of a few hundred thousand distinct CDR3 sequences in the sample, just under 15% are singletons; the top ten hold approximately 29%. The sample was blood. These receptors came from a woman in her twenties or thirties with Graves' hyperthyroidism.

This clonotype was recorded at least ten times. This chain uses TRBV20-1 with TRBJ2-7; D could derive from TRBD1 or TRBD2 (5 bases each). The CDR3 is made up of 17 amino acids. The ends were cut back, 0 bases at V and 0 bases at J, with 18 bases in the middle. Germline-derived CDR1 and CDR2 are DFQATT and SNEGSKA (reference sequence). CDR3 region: CSARDRSGGTYSYEQYF. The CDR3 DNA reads TGCAGTGCTAGAGATCGCAGTGGGGGAACGTACTCCTACGAGCAGTACTTC.

The CDR3 loop reads CASSLSSPSGANVLTF. DNA of the CDR3: TGTGCCAGCAGTTTATCGTCCCCGTCTGGGGCCAACGTCCTGACTTTC. This chain joins TRBV27 and TRBJ2-6, with D unclear. The CDR3 runs to 16 residues. V shed 0 bases and J shed 1 base, with 7 bases lying between them. CDR1 and CDR2 (germline): MNHEY, SMNVEV (reference sequence). The complete variable domain, with remaining parts taken from reference TRBV27 and TRBJ2-6, reads EAQVTQNPRYLITVTGKKLTVTCSQNMNHEYMSWYRQDPGLGLRQIYYSMNVEVTDKGDVPEGYKVSRKEKRNFPLILESPSPNQTSLYFCASSLSSPSGANVLTFGAGSRLTVL.

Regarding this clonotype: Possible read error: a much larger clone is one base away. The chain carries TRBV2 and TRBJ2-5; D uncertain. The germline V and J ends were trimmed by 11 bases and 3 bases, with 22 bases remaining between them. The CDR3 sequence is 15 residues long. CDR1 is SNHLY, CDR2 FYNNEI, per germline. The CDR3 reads CAGKGRPVTEETQYF. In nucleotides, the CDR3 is TGTGCCGGTAAAGGCCGACCAGTAACCGAAGAGACCCAGTACTTC.

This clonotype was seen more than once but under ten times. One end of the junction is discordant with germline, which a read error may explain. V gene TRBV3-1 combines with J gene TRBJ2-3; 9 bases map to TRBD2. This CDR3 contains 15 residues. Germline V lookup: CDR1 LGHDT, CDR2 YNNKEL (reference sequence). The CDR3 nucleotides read TGTGCCAGCGGCCAACGCGGGAGGGCCACAGATACGCAGTATTTT. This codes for CASGQRGRATDTQYF.

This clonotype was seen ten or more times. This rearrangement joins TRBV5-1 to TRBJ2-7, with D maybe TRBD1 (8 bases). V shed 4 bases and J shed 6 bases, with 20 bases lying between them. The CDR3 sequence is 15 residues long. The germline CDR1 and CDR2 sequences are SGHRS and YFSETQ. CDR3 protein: CASSPGQGGGREQYF. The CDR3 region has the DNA TGCGCCAGCAGCCCTGGACAGGGAGGGGGTCGCGAGCAGTACTTC. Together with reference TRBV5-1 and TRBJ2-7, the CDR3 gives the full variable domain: KAGVTQTPRYLIKTRGQQVTLSCSPISGHRSVSWYQQTPGQGLQFLFEYFSETQRNKGNFPGRFSGRQFSNSRSEMNVSTLELGDSALYLCASSPGQGGGREQYFGPGTRLTVT.

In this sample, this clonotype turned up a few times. The CDR3 sequence: CAWSGGAQGKLYGYTF. CDR3 nucleotide sequence: TGTGCCTGGAGTGGGGGGGCGCAGGGGAAACTCTATGGCTACACCTTC. The rearrangement uses TRBV30 and TRBJ1-2; D possibly corresponds to TRBD1 (6 bases). CDR1 is GTSNPN, CDR2 SVGIG, per germline (reference sequence). Trimming cost V 1 base and J 4 bases, with 19 bases left between them. This CDR3 is 16 amino acids long.

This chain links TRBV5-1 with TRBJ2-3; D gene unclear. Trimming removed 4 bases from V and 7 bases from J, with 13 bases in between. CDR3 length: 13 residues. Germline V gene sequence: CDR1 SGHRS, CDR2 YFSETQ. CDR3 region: CASSPNPENTQYF. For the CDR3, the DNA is TGCGCCAGCAGCCCCAACCCGGAAAATACGCAGTATTTT.

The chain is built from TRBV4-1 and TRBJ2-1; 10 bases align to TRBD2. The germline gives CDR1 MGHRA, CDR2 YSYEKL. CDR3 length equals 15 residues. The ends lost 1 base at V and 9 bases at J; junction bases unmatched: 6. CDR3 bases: TGCGCCAGCAGCCAAGGCCTAGCGGGAGCCCCTGAGCAGTTCTTC. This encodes CASSQGLAGAPEQFF.

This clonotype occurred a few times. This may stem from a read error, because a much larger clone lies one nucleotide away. CDR3 sequence (DNA): TGTGCCAGCAGCCCCCCTATCGGACAGGGCATAATACCCACAGATACGCAGTATTTT. It yields the protein CASSPPIGQGIIPTDTQYF. This chain links TRBV7-8 with TRBJ2-3; 8 bases align to TRBD1. Losses at the gene ends were 5 bases for V and 2 bases for J; bases not matched to a gene: 18. From germline, CDR1 is SGHVS and CDR2 FQNEAQ. There are 19 residues in the CDR3.